This T cell receptor beta chain came from a study of control samples from healthy donors and cancer patients. Profiling relied on immunoSEQ multiplex PCR, and the TCRdb table lists in-frame clones only, not all of them. The table has 100,000 to 120,000 clones, approximately 90% seen once; the top ten hold around 4%. Sequencing used PBMCs. The clonotype comes from a woman aged 60-75 years with lung cancer.

CDR3 nucleotide sequence: TGTGCCAGTAGTATAACGGCAGGACATCGGAATGGCTACACCTTC. Translated, it gives CASSITAGHRNGYTF. V and J are TRBV19 and TRBJ1-2, with D possibly TRBD1 on 5 matching bases. CDR1 and CDR2 from the germline V gene are LNHDA and SQIVND (reference sequence). The CDR3 is 15 amino acids. V lost 2 bases and J lost 6, with 16 bases in between.